This T cell receptor beta chain is drawn from a study of shared clonotypes between healthy human individuals. The study, taken as a whole, reports: Estimated clonotype richness was generally higher in naive than memory subsets. Sorted-subset samples were not fully sequenced, rarefaction indicated. Four donors held about 4.6% of naive CD4 clonotypes in common.

Details on this clone: Its antigen is not known. A junction end diverges from the germline sequence, so it may reflect a read error.

Sequencing was performed with immunoSEQ multiplex PCR; in TCRdb, only in-frame clones are kept and a portion is missing. The profile shows under 1,900,000 clones, roughly 98.5% of them singletons. Negatively enriched CD4+ T cells were divided by CD45RA into naive and memory. This CDR3 has 15 amino acids. From germline, CDR1 is SGHRS and CDR2 YFSETQ. Sequenced sample: naive CD4+ T cells sorted from blood. This sample's subset: CD45RA+ positively selected. The sequence came from a man aged 25-45 years in good health. The chain employs TRBV5-1 and TRBJ2-7; TRBD2 agrees at 8 bases. The CDR3 spells CASSLAGGGSSEQYF. The CDR3 DNA follows: TGCGCCAGCAGCTTGGCGGGAGGGGGTTCCTCCGAGCAGTACTTC. Full variable domain (rest looked up from reference TRBV5-1 and TRBJ2-7): KAGVTQTPRYLIKTRGQQVTLSCSPISGHRSVSWYQQTPGQGLQFLFEYFSETQRNKGNFPGRFSGRQFSNSRSEMNVSTLELGDSALYLCASSLAGGGSSEQYFGPGTRLTVT.